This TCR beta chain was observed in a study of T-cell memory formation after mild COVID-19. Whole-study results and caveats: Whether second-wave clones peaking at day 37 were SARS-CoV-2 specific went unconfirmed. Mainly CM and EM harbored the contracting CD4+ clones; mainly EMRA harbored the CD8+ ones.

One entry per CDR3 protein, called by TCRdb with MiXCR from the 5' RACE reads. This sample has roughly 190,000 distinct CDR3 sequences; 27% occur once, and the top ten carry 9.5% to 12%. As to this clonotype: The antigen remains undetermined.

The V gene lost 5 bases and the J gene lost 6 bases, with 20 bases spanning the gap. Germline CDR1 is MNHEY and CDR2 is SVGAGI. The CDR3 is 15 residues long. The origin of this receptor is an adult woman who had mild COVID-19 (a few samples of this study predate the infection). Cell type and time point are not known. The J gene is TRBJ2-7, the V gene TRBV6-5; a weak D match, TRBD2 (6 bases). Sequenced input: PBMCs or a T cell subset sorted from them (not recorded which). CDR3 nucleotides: TGTGCCAGCAGTCTCGAATCCGGGACTTTAACCGAGCAGTACTTC. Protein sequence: CASSLESGTLTEQYF.